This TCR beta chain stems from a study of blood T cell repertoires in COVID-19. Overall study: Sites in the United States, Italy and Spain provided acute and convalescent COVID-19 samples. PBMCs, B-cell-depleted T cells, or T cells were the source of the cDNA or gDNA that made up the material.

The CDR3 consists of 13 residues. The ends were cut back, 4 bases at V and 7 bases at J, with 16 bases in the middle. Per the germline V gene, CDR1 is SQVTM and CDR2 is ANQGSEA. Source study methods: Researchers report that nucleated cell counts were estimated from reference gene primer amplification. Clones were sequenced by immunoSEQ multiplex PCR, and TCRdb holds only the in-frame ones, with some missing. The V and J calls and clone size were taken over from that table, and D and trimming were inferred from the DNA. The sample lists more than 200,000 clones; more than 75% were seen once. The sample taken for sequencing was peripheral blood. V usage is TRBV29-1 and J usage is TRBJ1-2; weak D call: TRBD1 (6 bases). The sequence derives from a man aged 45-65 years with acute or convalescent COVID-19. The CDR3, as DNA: TGCAGCGTTGCTCGAAACAGGGATCGTGGCTACACCTTC. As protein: CSVARNRDRGYTF.